This T cell receptor beta chain was profiled in a study of CD8 T cells in acute hepatitis C reinfection. Study-level points and caveats: Preferential TRBV04 and TRBV06 usage appeared in all groups and was not explained by the naive pool.

Some clones are missing from TCRdb's copy, which holds only in-frame ones; the method was immunoSEQ multiplex PCR. This table has about 1,400 clones, 40% to 60% appearing once. Time point given: acute HCV infection, within 168 days of estimated infection date. Hepatitis C virus-specific T cells were sequenced directly ex vivo without in vitro expansion. HCV-specific cells were stained with NS3 1073-1081 tetramer. Germline assignment: CDR1 LGHNA and CDR2 YNFKEQ. Trimming cost V 0 bases and J 11 bases, with 19 bases left between them. The CDR3 spans 15 residues. The chain recombines TRBV4-2 with TRBJ2-5, with TRBD1 as a possible D gene (7 bases). The sequence was obtained from a woman in her late teens or twenties who spontaneously cleared hepatitis C infection. The specimen was HCV NS3-1073 tetramer-sorted CD8+ T cells from PBMCs, collected during acute infection. CDR3 nucleotide sequence: TGTGCCAGCAGCCAAGAACAGGGGTCATGGGGGGAGCAGTACTTC. Translating gives CASSQEQGSWGEQYF.